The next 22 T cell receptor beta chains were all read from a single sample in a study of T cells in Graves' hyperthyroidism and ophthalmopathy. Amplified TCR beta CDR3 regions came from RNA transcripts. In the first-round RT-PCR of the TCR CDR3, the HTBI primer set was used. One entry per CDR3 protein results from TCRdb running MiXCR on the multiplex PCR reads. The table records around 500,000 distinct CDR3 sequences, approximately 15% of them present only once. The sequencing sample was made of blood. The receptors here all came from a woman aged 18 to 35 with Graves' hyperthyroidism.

The CDR3, as DNA: TGTGCCAGCAGCGAGACGAGGGGTGAAAAACTGTTTTTT. Translating gives CASSETRGEKLFF. The chain joins TRBV7-8 to TRBJ1-4, with D possibly being TRBD1 (5 bases). The germline V gene encodes CDR1 SGHVS and CDR2 FQNEAQ. The CDR3 has 13 amino acids. V dropped 5 bases and J dropped 7 bases, with 11 bases sitting between them.

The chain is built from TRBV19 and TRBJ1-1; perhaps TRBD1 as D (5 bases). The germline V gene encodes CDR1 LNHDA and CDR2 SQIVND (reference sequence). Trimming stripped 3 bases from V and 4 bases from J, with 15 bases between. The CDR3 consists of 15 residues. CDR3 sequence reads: CASSIGTLGGTEAFF. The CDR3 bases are TGTGCCAGTAGTATTGGGACCCTCGGGGGCACTGAAGCTTTCTTT.

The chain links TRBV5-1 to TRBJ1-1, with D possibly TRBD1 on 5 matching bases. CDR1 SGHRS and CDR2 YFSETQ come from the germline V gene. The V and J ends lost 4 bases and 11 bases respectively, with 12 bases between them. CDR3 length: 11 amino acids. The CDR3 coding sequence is TGCGCCAGCAGCGTCGGACACGAGGCTTTCTTT. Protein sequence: CASSVGHEAFF.

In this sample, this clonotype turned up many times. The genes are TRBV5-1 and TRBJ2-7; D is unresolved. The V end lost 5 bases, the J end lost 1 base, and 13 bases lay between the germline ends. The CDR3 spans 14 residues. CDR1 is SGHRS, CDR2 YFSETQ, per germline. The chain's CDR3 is CASRKLRSSYEQYF. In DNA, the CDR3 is TGCGCCAGCAGAAAGTTACGGTCGTCCTACGAGCAGTACTTC.

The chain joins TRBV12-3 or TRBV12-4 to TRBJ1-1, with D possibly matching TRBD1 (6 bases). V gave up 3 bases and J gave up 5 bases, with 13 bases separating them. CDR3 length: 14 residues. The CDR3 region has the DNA TGTGCCAGCAGTTTCAGGGGTAAGGGAACTGAAGCTTTCTTT. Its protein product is CASSFRGKGTEAFF.

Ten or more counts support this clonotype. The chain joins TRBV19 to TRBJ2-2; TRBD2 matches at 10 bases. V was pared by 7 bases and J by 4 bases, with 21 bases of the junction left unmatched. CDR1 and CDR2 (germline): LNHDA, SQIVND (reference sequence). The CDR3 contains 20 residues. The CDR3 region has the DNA TGTGCCAGTACCACCAATTGGGCTAGCGGGAGAATGAAGGGCACCGGGGAGCTGTTTTTT. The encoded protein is CASTTNWASGRMKGTGELFF.

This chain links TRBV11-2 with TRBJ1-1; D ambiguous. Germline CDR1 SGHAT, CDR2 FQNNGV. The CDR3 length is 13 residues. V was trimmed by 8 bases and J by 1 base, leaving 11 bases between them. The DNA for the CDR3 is TGTGCCAGCCGGACCCCAGCGAACACTGAAGCTTTCTTT. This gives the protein CASRTPANTEAFF.

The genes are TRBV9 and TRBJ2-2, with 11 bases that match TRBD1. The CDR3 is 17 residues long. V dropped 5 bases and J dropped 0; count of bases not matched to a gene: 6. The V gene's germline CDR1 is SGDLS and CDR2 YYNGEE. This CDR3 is CASRNPGQGANTGELFF. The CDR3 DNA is TGTGCCAGCAGAAACCCGGGACAGGGGGCGAACACCGGGGAGCTGTTTTTT. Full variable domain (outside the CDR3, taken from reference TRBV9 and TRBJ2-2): DSGVTQTPKHLITATGQRVTLRCSPRSGDLSVYWYQQSLDQGLQFLIQYYNGEERAKGNILERFSAQQFPDLHSELNLSSLELGDSALYFCASRNPGQGANTGELFFGEGSRLTVL.

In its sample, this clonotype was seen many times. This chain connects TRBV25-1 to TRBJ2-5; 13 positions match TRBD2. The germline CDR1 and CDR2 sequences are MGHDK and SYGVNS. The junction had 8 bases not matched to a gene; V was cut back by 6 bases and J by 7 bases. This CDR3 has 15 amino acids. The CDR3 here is CASRTSGRDSGTQYF. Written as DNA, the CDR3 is TGTGCCAGCAGAACTAGCGGGAGGGACTCAGGGACCCAGTACTTC.

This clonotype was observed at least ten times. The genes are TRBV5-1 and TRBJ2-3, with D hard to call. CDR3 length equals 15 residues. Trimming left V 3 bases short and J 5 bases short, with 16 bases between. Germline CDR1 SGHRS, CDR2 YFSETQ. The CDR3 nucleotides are TGCGCCAGCAGCTCCGACTCCCACGGTATAGATACGCAGTATTTT. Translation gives CASSSDSHGIDTQYF.

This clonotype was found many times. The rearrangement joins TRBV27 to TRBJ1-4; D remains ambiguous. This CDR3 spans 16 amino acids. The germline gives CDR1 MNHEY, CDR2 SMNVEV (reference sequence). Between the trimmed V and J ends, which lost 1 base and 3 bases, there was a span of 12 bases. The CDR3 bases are TGTGCCAGCAGTTTATACCCCGGAGGCCCTAATGAAAAACTGTTTTTT. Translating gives CASSLYPGGPNEKLFF. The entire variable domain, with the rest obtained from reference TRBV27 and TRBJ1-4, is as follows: EAQVTQNPRYLITVTGKKLTVTCSQNMNHEYMSWYRQDPGLGLRQIYYSMNVEVTDKGDVPEGYKVSRKEKRNFPLILESPSPNQTSLYFCASSLYPGGPNEKLFFGSGTQLSVL.

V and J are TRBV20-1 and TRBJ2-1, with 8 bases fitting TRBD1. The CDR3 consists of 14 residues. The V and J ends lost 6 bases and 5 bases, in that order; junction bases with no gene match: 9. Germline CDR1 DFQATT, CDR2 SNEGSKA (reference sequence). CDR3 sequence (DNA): TGCAGTGCCGAATCTAGGACAGGGAACAATGAGCAGTTCTTC. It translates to CSAESRTGNNEQFF.

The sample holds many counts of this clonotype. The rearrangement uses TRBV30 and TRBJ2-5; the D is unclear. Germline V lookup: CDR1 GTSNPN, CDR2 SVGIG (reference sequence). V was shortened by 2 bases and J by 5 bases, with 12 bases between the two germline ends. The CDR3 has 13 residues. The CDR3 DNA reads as TGTGCCTGGAGTCTAGATTCCGGTGAGACCCAGTACTTC. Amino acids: CAWSLDSGETQYF. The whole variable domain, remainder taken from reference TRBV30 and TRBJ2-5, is SQTIHQWPATLVQPVGSPLSLECTVEGTSNPNLYWYRQAAGRGLQLLFYSVGIGQISSEVPQNLSASRPQDRQFILSSKKLLLSDSGFYLCAWSLDSGETQYFGPGTRLLVL.

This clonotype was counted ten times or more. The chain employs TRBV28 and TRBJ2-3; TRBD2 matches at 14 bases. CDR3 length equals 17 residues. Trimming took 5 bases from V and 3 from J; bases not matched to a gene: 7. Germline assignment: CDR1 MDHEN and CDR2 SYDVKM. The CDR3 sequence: CASSRGTSGRDTDTQYF. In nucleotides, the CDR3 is TGTGCCAGCAGTCGCGGGACTAGCGGGAGAGATACAGATACGCAGTATTTT.

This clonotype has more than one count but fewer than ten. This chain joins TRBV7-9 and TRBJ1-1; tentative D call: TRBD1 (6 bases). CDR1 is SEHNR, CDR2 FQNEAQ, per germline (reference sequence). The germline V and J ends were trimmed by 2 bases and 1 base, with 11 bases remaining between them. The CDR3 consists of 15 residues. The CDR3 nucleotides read TGTGCCAGCAGCTTACAGGGGCGACGGAACACTGAAGCTTTCTTT. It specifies CASSLQGRRNTEAFF.

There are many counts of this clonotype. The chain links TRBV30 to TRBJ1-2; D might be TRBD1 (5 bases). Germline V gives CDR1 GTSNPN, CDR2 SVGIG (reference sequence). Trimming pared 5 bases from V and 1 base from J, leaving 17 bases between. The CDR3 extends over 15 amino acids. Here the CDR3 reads CAWSPGRGINYGYTF. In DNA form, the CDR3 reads TGTGCCTGGTCGCCCGGACGGGGGATTAACTATGGCTACACCTTC.

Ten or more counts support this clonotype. In DNA, the CDR3 is TGTGCCAGCAGTTCGACAGGGGGGTTGTACGAGCAGTACGTC. This codes for CASSSTGGLYEQYV. V is TRBV12-3 or TRBV12-4 and J is TRBJ2-7, with 9 bases lining up with TRBD1. V shed 4 bases, J shed 4 bases, and the junction held 5 bases outside the gene matches. CDR3 length: 14 amino acids.

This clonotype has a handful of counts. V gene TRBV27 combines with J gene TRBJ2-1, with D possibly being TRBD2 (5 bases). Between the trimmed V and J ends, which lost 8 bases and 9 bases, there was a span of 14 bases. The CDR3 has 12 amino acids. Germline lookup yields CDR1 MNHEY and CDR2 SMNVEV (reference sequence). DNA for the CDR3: TGTGCCAGCTGCTGGACTGGCCGTGAGCAGTTCTTC. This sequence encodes CASCWTGREQFF.

Written as DNA, the CDR3 is TGTGCCAGCAGATCCGGGCTCAATGAGCAGTTCTTC. Translated, it gives CASRSGLNEQFF. J is TRBJ2-1 and V is TRBV27; D call uncertain. The V and J ends lost 6 bases and 6 bases respectively, with 9 bases between them. Germline V gene sequence: CDR1 MNHEY, CDR2 SMNVEV (reference sequence). The CDR3 consists of 12 residues.

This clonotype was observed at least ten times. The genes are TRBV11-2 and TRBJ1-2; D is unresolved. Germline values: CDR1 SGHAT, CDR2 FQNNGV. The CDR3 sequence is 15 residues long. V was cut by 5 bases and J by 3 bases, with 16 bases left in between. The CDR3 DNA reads TGTGCCAGCAGCCCGTCTTTTATGGACTACTATGGCTACACCTTC. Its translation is CASSPSFMDYYGYTF. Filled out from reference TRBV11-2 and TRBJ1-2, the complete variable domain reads EAGVAQSPRYKIIEKRQSVAFWCNPISGHATLYWYQQILGQGPKLLIQFQNNGVVDDSQLPKDRFSAERLKGVDSTLKIQPAKLEDSAVYLCASSPSFMDYYGYTFGSGTRLTVV.

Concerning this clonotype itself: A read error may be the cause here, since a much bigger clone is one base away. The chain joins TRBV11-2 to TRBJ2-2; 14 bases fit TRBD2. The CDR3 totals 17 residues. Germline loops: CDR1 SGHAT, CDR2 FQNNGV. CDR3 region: CASSRGLAGANTVELFF. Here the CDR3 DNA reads TGTGCCAGCAGCCGGGGACTAGCGGGAGCGAACACCGTGGAGCTGTTTTTT.

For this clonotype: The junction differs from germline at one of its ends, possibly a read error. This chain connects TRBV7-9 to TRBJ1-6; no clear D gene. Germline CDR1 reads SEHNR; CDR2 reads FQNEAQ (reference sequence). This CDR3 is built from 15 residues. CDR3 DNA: TGTGCCGGCAGTCGACGCGATACAGCAAATTCACCCCTCCACTTT. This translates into CAGSRRDTANSPLHF.